The 23 T cell receptor beta chains below come from one sample, sequenced in a study of CD8 T cells in Susac syndrome. Random-hexamer reverse transcription was applied to roughly 0.5 to 1 ug RNA. Using its own MiXCR run on the immunoSEQ multiplex PCR reads, TCRdb lists one record per CDR3 protein. The data show 90,000 to 150,000 distinct CDR3 sequences, with under 95% seen just once and around 0.12% held by the top ten. The sample was CD8+ T cells from PBMCs. The receptors were sampled from a human donor in good health.

The chain recombines TRBV20-1 with TRBJ2-5; the match to TRBD2 covers 15 bases. This CDR3 contains 16 residues. CDR1 is DFQATT and CDR2 is SNEGSKA in the germline V gene (reference sequence). V lost 3 bases and J lost 6; bases outside the gene matches: 8. This CDR3 reads CSARGLAGGGRQTQYF. CDR3 nucleotides: TGCAGTGCTAGGGGACTAGCGGGAGGAGGGCGACAGACCCAGTACTTC.

This chain uses TRBV20-1 with TRBJ2-2, with D maybe TRBD1 (5 bases). Germline V gives CDR1 DFQATT, CDR2 SNEGSKA (reference sequence). Trimming took 7 bases from V and 1 from J, leaving 13 bases between them. The CDR3 extends over 14 amino acids. Here the CDR3 DNA reads TGCAGTGTTGGGGCCCATCGGAACACCGGGGAGCTGTTTTTT. Translation: CSVGAHRNTGELFF.

J is TRBJ1-1 and V is TRBV7-2, with D perhaps matching TRBD1 (6 bases). The germline gives CDR1 SGHTA, CDR2 FQGNSA. Trimming pared 5 bases from V and 4 bases from J, leaving 17 bases between. The CDR3 covers 15 residues. CDR3 sequence reads: CASSTTGFGLTEAFF. The DNA of the CDR3 is TGTGCCAGCAGCACTACAGGGTTCGGGCTCACTGAAGCTTTCTTT.

The chain joins TRBV29-1 to TRBJ1-2; D gene unclear. CDR1 SQVTM and CDR2 ANQGSEA come from the germline V gene. The CDR3 is 11 residues long. Deletions cut 1 base from V and 4 bases from J, with 4 bases between. This CDR3 reads CSVEAAYGYTF. CDR3 nucleotide sequence: TGCAGCGTTGAAGCCGCCTATGGCTACACCTTC.

The rearrangement links TRBV20-1 to TRBJ2-1; 9 nucleotides match TRBD2. The ends lost 1 base at V and 0 bases at J; junction bases unmatched: 7. Germline lookup yields CDR1 DFQATT and CDR2 SNEGSKA (reference sequence). This CDR3 region has 17 residues. The CDR3 bases are TGCAGTGCTAGAGGCGAGGCGGGGGGGATCTCCTACAATGAGCAGTTCTTC. Its protein product is CSARGEAGGISYNEQFF.

The chain has TRBV9 and TRBJ1-2, with D uncertain. Germline V gene data show CDR1 as SGDLS and CDR2 as YYNGEE. The ends were cut back, 2 bases at V and 3 bases at J, with 17 bases in the middle. CDR3 length: 16 amino acids. CDR3 nucleotides: TGTGCCAGCAGCGTTCCCGCTCGGGGATCGGACTATGGCTACACCTTC. It yields the protein CASSVPARGSDYGYTF.

The V call is TRBV5-1, the J call TRBJ1-2; 9 bases match TRBD1. Germline trimming cut 3 bases from V and 3 bases from J; bases unmatched to any gene: 3. Germline assignment: CDR1 SGHRS and CDR2 YFSETQ. The CDR3 has 14 amino acids. The CDR3 DNA reads TGCGCCAGCAGCTCGCGACAGGGGGACTATGGCTACACCTTC. Residues: CASSSRQGDYGYTF. Full variable domain (remainder filled in from reference TRBV5-1 and TRBJ1-2): KAGVTQTPRYLIKTRGQQVTLSCSPISGHRSVSWYQQTPGQGLQFLFEYFSETQRNKGNFPGRFSGRQFSNSRSEMNVSTLELGDSALYLCASSSRQGDYGYTFGSGTRLTVV.

V gene TRBV20-1 combines with J gene TRBJ1-1, with 7 bases identical to TRBD1. CDR3 size: 15 residues. CDR1 is DFQATT, CDR2 SNEGSKA, per germline (reference sequence). V lost 7 bases and J lost 4; bases outside the gene matches: 15. CDR3: CSVTDLRGGGTEAFF. The CDR3, as DNA: TGCAGTGTCACCGACCTTCGAGGGGGCGGCACTGAAGCTTTCTTT.

This chain links TRBV7-2 with TRBJ2-5; possible D gene TRBD2, 5 bases. The germline V gene encodes CDR1 SGHTA and CDR2 FQGNSA. Trimming stripped 1 base from V and 4 bases from J, with 10 bases between. CDR3 length: 14 amino acids. CDR3: CASSLVRSGETQYF. The CDR3, as DNA: TGTGCCAGCAGCTTAGTAAGGAGCGGAGAGACCCAGTACTTC.

The chain has TRBV9 and TRBJ2-1, with 8 bases matching TRBD2. From germline, CDR1 is SGDLS and CDR2 YYNGEE. This CDR3 is built from 16 residues. The junction had 10 bases not matched to a gene; V was cut back by 0 bases and J by 8 bases. CDR3 sequence (DNA): TGTGCCAGCAGCGTAGCTGACGGGGGGGGATTCTATGAGCAGTTCTTC. Translation gives CASSVADGGGFYEQFF.

The chain recombines TRBV12-3 or TRBV12-4 with TRBJ1-5; D unresolved. The length of the CDR3 is 15 residues. Trimming left V 7 bases short and J 5 bases short, with 18 bases between. This CDR3 is CASTPSVWTDQPQHF. The DNA of the CDR3 is TGTGCCAGCACCCCATCGGTTTGGACCGATCAGCCCCAGCATTTT.

This clonotype was observed once. V gene TRBV29-1 combines with J gene TRBJ2-7, with TRBD2 identical over 7 bases. Per the germline V gene, CDR1 is SQVTM and CDR2 is ANQGSEA. Trimming cost V 4 bases and J 3 bases; bases outside gene matches: 6. The CDR3 contains 13 residues. The CDR3 protein is CSVALAEHYEQYF. The CDR3 DNA sequence: TGCAGCGTTGCCCTAGCGGAACACTACGAGCAGTACTTC.

V gene TRBV29-1 combines with J gene TRBJ2-1; the match to TRBD1 covers 7 bases. This CDR3 has 14 residues. With 5 bases clipped from V and 5 bases from J, the junction kept 9 bases outside the gene matches. CDR1 is SQVTM and CDR2 is ANQGSEA in the germline V gene. CDR3 sequence (DNA): TGCAGCGTTAAACGACAGGGTAGGGACAATGAGCAGTTCTTC. Its translation is CSVKRQGRDNEQFF.

The count of this clonotype is one. V and J are TRBV5-4 and TRBJ2-1; possibly TRBD1 or TRBD2 for D (5 bases each). The ends were cut back, 4 bases at V and 5 bases at J, with 10 bases in the middle. Germline V gene lookup returns CDR1 SGHNT and CDR2 YYREEE (reference sequence). The CDR3 sequence is 13 residues long. CDR3 sequence (DNA): TGTGCCAGCAGCGTGGGACCCGACAATGAGCAGTTCTTC. It is translated as CASSVGPDNEQFF. The full variable domain, in which reference TRBV5-4 and TRBJ2-1 provide the parts outside the CDR3, is ETGVTQSPTHLIKTRGQQVTLRCSSQSGHNTVSWYQQALGQGPQFIFQYYREEENGRGNFPPRFSGLQFPNYSSELNVNALELDDSALYLCASSVGPDNEQFFGPGTRLTVL.

This chain links TRBV4-3 with TRBJ2-7; D ambiguous. Trimming left V 3 bases short and J 2 bases short, with 11 bases between. From germline, CDR1 is LGHNA and CDR2 YSLEER. This CDR3 has 14 amino acids. CDR3 protein: CASSHGSGAYEQYF. The CDR3 DNA reads TGCGCCAGCAGCCACGGGTCGGGCGCCTACGAGCAGTACTTC.

V gene TRBV7-3 combines with J gene TRBJ1-1, with D possibly matching TRBD1 (6 bases). The ends were cut back, 5 bases at V and 0 bases at J, with 19 bases in the middle. Looked up from germline, CDR1 is SGHTA and CDR2 is FQGTGA. This CDR3 is built from 17 residues. The CDR3 is CASSPFILGAVNTEAFF. The CDR3 DNA reads as TGTGCCAGCAGCCCCTTCATTCTGGGGGCCGTGAACACTGAAGCTTTCTTT. The variable domain in full, completed from reference TRBV7-3 and TRBJ1-1, reads GAGVSQTPSNKVTEKGKYVELRCDPISGHTALYWYRQSLGQGPEFLIYFQGTGAADDSGLPNDRFFAVRPEGSVSTLKIQRTERGDSAVYLCASSPFILGAVNTEAFFGQGTRLTVV.

This clonotype has just one count. The chain recombines TRBV19 with TRBJ2-7; 7 nucleotides agree with TRBD1. This CDR3 region has 15 residues. Looked up from germline, CDR1 is LNHDA and CDR2 is SQIVND (reference sequence). V trimming: 3 bases; J trimming: 2 bases; junction bases outside the gene matches: 7. CDR3 sequence reads: CASSIRTGGTYEQYF. Written as DNA, the CDR3 is TGTGCCAGTAGTATCCGGACAGGCGGCACCTACGAGCAGTACTTC.

V is TRBV5-1 and J is TRBJ2-1; TRBD1 aligns across 8 bases. Germline V CDR1 and CDR2: SGHRS, YFSETQ. The CDR3 loop spans 13 amino acids. V shed 4 bases and J 7 bases; nucleotides not matched to a gene: 4. CDR3 bases: TGCGCCAGCAGCCCTTACAGGGGGAATGAGCAGTTCTTC. Its protein is CASSPYRGNEQFF. Supplemented by reference TRBV5-1 and TRBJ2-1, the full variable domain reads KAGVTQTPRYLIKTRGQQVTLSCSPISGHRSVSWYQQTPGQGLQFLFEYFSETQRNKGNFPGRFSGRQFSNSRSEMNVSTLELGDSALYLCASSPYRGNEQFFGPGTRLTVL.

V gene TRBV20-1 combines with J gene TRBJ2-3; D remains unclear. CDR3 length: 14 amino acids. V gave up 0 bases and J gave up 0 bases, with 7 bases separating them. Germline V CDR1 and CDR2: DFQATT, SNEGSKA (reference sequence). Written as DNA, the CDR3 is TGCAGTGCTAGAGATCCCAGGAGCACAGATACGCAGTATTTT. It encodes CSARDPRSTDTQYF.

CDR3 residues: CASSQDRGSTVEQFF. CDR3 DNA: TGTGCCAGCAGCCAAGATCGAGGGAGCACAGTTGAGCAGTTCTTC. This chain uses TRBV4-2 with TRBJ2-1, with D maybe TRBD2 (5 bases). Germline V gene data show CDR1 as LGHNA and CDR2 as YNFKEQ. The V end lost 0 bases, the J end lost 9 bases, and 15 bases lay between the germline ends. The CDR3 contains 15 residues.

The CDR3, as DNA: TGTGCCAGCAGTTACGGATCCGGCTACCAAGAGACCCAGTACTTC. Translated, it gives CASSYGSGYQETQYF. The chain couples TRBV6-5 to TRBJ2-5; D is uncertain. This CDR3 is built from 15 residues. Trimming pared 2 bases from V and 0 bases from J, leaving 10 bases between. Germline V gene sequence: CDR1 MNHEY, CDR2 SVGAGI.

The rearrangement joins TRBV29-1 to TRBJ1-1; TRBD1 might be the D (6 bases). The CDR3 extends over 14 amino acids. Germline-derived CDR1 and CDR2 are SQVTM and ANQGSEA. The V end lost 5 bases, the J end lost 1 base, and 14 bases lay between the germline ends. The CDR3 region is CSVTSRGQNTEAFF. For the CDR3, the DNA is TGCAGCGTTACGTCACGGGGACAGAACACTGAAGCTTTCTTT.

V and J are TRBV20-1 and TRBJ1-5; perhaps TRBD1 as D (6 bases). CDR3 size: 15 residues. Trimming removed 1 base at V and 4 bases at J, with 14 bases between. CDR1 DFQATT and CDR2 SNEGSKA come from the germline V gene (reference sequence). The CDR3 nucleotides read TGCAGTGCTAGAGCAGCAGGGGCAGGGAATCAGCCCCAGCATTTT. This codes for CSARAAGAGNQPQHF.